This TCR beta chain was profiled in a study of prognosis after radiotherapy for stage I lung cancer. The V and J ends lost 6 bases and 3 bases respectively, with 18 bases between them. Germline loops: CDR1 DFQATT, CDR2 SNEGSKA (reference sequence). This CDR3 has 15 residues. Findings and limits, study-wide: Among patients who developed distant metastases, Shannon entropy after stereotactic body radiation therapy was lower. Compared with a median of about 10,000 beforehand, unique TCR clone counts dropped to over 6,000 after stereotactic body radiation therapy.

The study amplified the TCR beta CDR3 region from genomic DNA. This amplification was carried out by two rounds of multiplex PCR. Each TRBV and TRBJ gene had its own primer in the first PCR round. TCRdb fed the multiplex PCR reads into MiXCR, producing one record per CDR3 protein. The table includes about 59,000 distinct CDR3 sequences, about 30% detected once. This clonotype was counted at least ten times. Its specificity is unknown. This chain joins TRBV20-1 and TRBJ1-5; D is perhaps TRBD1 (6 bases). This receptor was taken from a donor over 45 with non-small cell lung cancer. Sample: PBMCs, taken before or after stereotactic body radiation therapy (not recorded which). CDR3 sequence: CSASTGSLLNQPQHF. The CDR3 nucleotides read TGCAGTGCCTCGACAGGCTCACTACTCAATCAGCCCCAGCATTTT.